This T cell receptor (beta chain) was documented in a study of blood T cells in healthy people across ages. J was trimmed by 1 base and V by 5 bases; bases with no gene match: 4. This CDR3 region has 17 residues. The study's findings and limits: Donor CMV status was unknown, possibly confounding expanded clonotype changes.

In its sample, this clonotype was seen many times. The antigen is not known. Sample-barcoded 5' priming and a J-beta primer mix drove a second PCR of roughly 7 to 11 cycles. TCRdb redid the calling of the 5' RACE reads with MiXCR, one entry per CDR3 protein. The sample lists roughly 800,000 distinct CDR3 sequences, about 34% occurring once. The chain has TRBV12-3 or TRBV12-4 and TRBJ2-3; 15 positions match TRBD2. The sequence was obtained from a man aged 18-30 years in good health. Sequenced input: blood. The CDR3 here is CASSRTSGGVGTDTQYF. DNA of the CDR3: TGTGCCAGCAGTCGGACTAGCGGGGGGGTAGGCACAGATACGCAGTATTTT.